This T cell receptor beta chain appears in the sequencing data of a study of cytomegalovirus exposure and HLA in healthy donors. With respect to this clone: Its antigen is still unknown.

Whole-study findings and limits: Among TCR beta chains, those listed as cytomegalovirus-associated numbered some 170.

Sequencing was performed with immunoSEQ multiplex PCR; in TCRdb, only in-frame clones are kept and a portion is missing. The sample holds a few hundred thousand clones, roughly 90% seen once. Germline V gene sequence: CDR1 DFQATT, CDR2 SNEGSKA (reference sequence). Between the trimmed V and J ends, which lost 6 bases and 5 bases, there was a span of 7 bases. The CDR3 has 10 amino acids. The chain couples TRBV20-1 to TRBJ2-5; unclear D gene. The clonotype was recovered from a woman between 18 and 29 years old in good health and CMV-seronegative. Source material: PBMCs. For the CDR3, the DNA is TGCAGTGCCCCTCGGGAGACCCAGTACTTC. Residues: CSAPRETQYF.